The 13 T cell receptor beta chains in this list originate from one sample, sequenced in a study of Graves' ophthalmopathy and Graves' hyperthyroidism. Using RNA transcripts, the TCR beta CDR3 regions were amplified. Second-round multiplex PCR followed a first-round RT-PCR using HTBI primers. TCRdb reprocessed the multiplex PCR reads with MiXCR, giving one entry per CDR3 protein. The table shows 350,000 to 450,000 distinct CDR3 sequences, with under 25% occurring only once. Sequencing input: peripheral blood. All receptors derive from a woman between 18 and 29 years old with stable Graves' hyperthyroidism.

This clonotype came up many times. The chain links TRBV15 to TRBJ2-5, with a tentative D call TRBD1 (5 bases). The CDR3 has 18 residues. Germline assignment: CDR1 LNHNV and CDR2 YYDKDF (reference sequence). V lost 2 bases and J 2 bases, leaving 21 bases between the germline ends. The CDR3 sequence: CATSRPSRQLFIQETQYF. DNA for the CDR3: TGTGCCACCAGCAGACCCTCGAGACAGCTTTTTATACAAGAGACCCAGTACTTC.

Ten or more counts support this clonotype. V gene TRBV11-1 combines with J gene TRBJ2-7; 10 nucleotides agree with TRBD2. The CDR3 is 16 residues long. The germline CDR1 and CDR2 sequences are SGHAT and FQDESV (reference sequence). J lost 2 bases, V lost 8 bases, and 12 bases had no gene match. The CDR3 reads CASRPLRAGGAYEQYF. In nucleotides, the CDR3 is TGTGCCAGCCGCCCGCTTCGAGCGGGAGGGGCCTACGAGCAGTACTTC.

This clonotype was counted many times. This sequence joins TRBV6-1 and TRBJ1-1; 8 bases agree with TRBD1. The CDR3 covers 13 residues. The germline gives CDR1 MNHNS, CDR2 SASEGT. V lost 9 bases and J lost 4; bases outside the gene matches: 7. Here the CDR3 DNA reads TGTGCCAGTCTCAGGGGGCAGAGCACTGAAGCTTTCTTT. It yields the protein CASLRGQSTEAFF.

In this sample, this clonotype turned up many times. The junction does not match germline at one end; this may be a read error. This chain connects TRBV11-2 to TRBJ2-2; possible D gene TRBD2, 5 bases. Germline CDR1 is SGHAT and CDR2 is FQNNGV. CDR3 length: 14 amino acids. CDR3 in amino acids: CASSLDTALREPFF. CDR3 in DNA: TGTGCCAGCAGCTTAGATACGGCCTTAAGGGAGCCGTTTTTT.

With regard to this clonotype: This may be a read error, as it is one base from a much larger clone. This chain connects TRBV27 to TRBJ2-7; 12 nucleotides align to TRBD1. This CDR3 comprises 12 residues. In germline, CDR1 is MNHEY, CDR2 SMNVEV (reference sequence). V shed 6 bases, J shed 7 bases, and the junction held 1 base outside the gene matches. This CDR3 is CASRGQGAEQYV. CDR3 in DNA: TGTGCCAGCAGGGGACAGGGGGCAGAGCAGTACGTC.

This clonotype came up many times. This chain links TRBV7-2 with TRBJ2-7; D is ambiguous. The V and J ends lost 2 bases and 4 bases respectively, with 12 bases between them. The CDR3 extends over 14 amino acids. Germline V gene data show CDR1 as SGHTA and CDR2 as FQGNSA. The CDR3: CASSLRGSLYEQYF. The CDR3 DNA follows: TGTGCCAGCAGCTTACGAGGCTCACTATACGAGCAGTACTTC.

V is TRBV12-3 or TRBV12-4 and J is TRBJ1-2; TRBD1 matches at 9 bases. The CDR3 runs to 15 residues. Unmatched junction bases numbered 7, after V lost 4 bases and J lost 4 bases. CDR3 nucleotides: TGTGCCAGCAGTTCAGGGGGGACAGGGCCCTATGGCTACACCTTC. The encoded protein is CASSSGGTGPYGYTF.

This clonotype occurred a few times. V gene TRBV30 combines with J gene TRBJ2-7; D is perhaps TRBD2 (6 bases). Germline-derived CDR1 and CDR2 are GTSNPN and SVGIG (reference sequence). The CDR3 spans 12 residues. V lost 0 bases and J 7 bases, leaving 10 bases between the germline ends. The CDR3 reads CAWSVLRGEQYF. The CDR3 nucleotides are TGTGCCTGGAGTGTATTGCGGGGTGAGCAGTACTTC.

Notes on this clonotype: Being one base from a much bigger clone, this may be a read error. The V gene is TRBV7-9, the J gene TRBJ2-7, with TRBD2 identical over 9 bases. Germline V CDR1 and CDR2: SEHNR, FQNEAQ (reference sequence). The CDR3 totals 15 residues. V lost 10 bases and J lost 7; bases outside the gene matches: 17. The chain's CDR3 is CATGLASGLYVEQYF. In DNA form, the CDR3 reads TGTGCCACCGGACTAGCGTCCGGACTCTACGTGGAGCAGTACTTC.

V is TRBV6-2 or TRBV6-3 and J is TRBJ1-5; 8 nucleotides match TRBD1. V shed 0 bases, J shed 3 bases, and the junction held 1 base outside the gene matches. CDR1 MNHEY and CDR2 SVGEGT come from the germline V gene. The CDR3 length is 15 residues. CDR3 nucleotide sequence: TGTGCCAGCAGTTACTCGGGACAGGTCAATCAGCCCCAGCATTTT. The encoded protein is CASSYSGQVNQPQHF.

In this sample, this clonotype turned up many times. The rearrangement links TRBV6-5 to TRBJ1-3, with TRBD1 as a possible D gene (5 bases). Germline values: CDR1 MNHEY, CDR2 SVGAGI. The CDR3 has 15 amino acids. Trimming removed 0 bases from V and 8 bases from J, with 14 bases in between. The chain's CDR3 is CASSYSPDLGDTIYF. The DNA for the CDR3 is TGTGCCAGCAGTTACTCCCCCGATTTAGGGGACACCATATATTTT.

This clonotype was observed at least ten times. The chain combines TRBV12-3 or TRBV12-4 with TRBJ1-2; possibly TRBD1 for D (6 bases). CDR3 size: 13 residues. Trimming left V 3 bases short and J 8 bases short, with 13 bases between. CDR3 loop: CASSFVDSRGYTF. The CDR3 region has the DNA TGTGCCAGCAGTTTCGTGGACAGCAGGGGCTACACCTTC.

This clonotype has ten or more counts. V and J are TRBV11-2 and TRBJ2-7; TRBD1 agrees at 7 bases. Trimming took 5 bases from V and 4 from J; bases not matched to a gene: 11. The CDR3 has 15 residues. CDR1 is SGHAT and CDR2 is FQNNGV in the germline V gene. CDR3 region: CASSGNRDRVYEQYF. CDR3 coding DNA: TGTGCCAGCAGCGGAAACCGGGACAGAGTTTACGAGCAGTACTTC.